These 32 T cell receptor beta chains were all obtained from the same sample, sequenced in a study of T cell changes during pregnancy in multiple sclerosis. Assay used: immunoSEQ multiplex PCR; TCRdb lists only in-frame clones, some missing. The table lists more than 50,000 clones, about 91% of them singletons, with about 0.85% in the top ten. The material was peripheral blood, obtained before pregnancy. The receptors were sampled from a female donor with multiple sclerosis, enrolled in a pregnancy study.

This clone was seen a single time. The chain has TRBV15 and TRBJ1-2; weak D call: TRBD1 (5 bases). The germline V and J ends were trimmed by 0 bases and 4 bases, with 9 bases remaining between them. The CDR3 has 14 amino acids. Germline loops: CDR1 LNHNV, CDR2 YYDKDF (reference sequence). The CDR3 here is CATSREEGTYGYTF. CDR3 DNA: TGTGCCACCAGCAGAGAGGAGGGGACCTATGGCTACACCTTC.

The V call is TRBV19, the J call TRBJ1-2; D uncertain. The CDR3 covers 12 residues. V lost 0 bases and J lost 5, with 4 bases in between. Germline assignment: CDR1 LNHDA and CDR2 SQIVND (reference sequence). CDR3 nucleotides: TGTGCCAGTAGTATAGATATGTATGGCTACACCTTC. Encoded protein: CASSIDMYGYTF.

The chain recombines TRBV4-3 with TRBJ1-2; no firm D call. The germline CDR1 and CDR2 sequences are LGHNA and YSLEER. The CDR3 has 15 residues. V dropped 0 bases and J dropped 3 bases, with 11 bases sitting between them. Written as DNA, the CDR3 is TGCGCCAGCAGCCAAGATAAGGAGGGTTACTATGGCTACACCTTC. This codes for CASSQDKEGYYGYTF.

The rearrangement joins TRBV6-6 to TRBJ2-3, with TRBD1 matching 7 bases. The trim removed 3 bases at V and 6 bases at J, leaving 9 bases unmatched. Germline CDR1 MNHNY, CDR2 SVGAGI (reference sequence). This CDR3 comprises 15 residues. The CDR3 region has the DNA TGTGCCAGCAGTTATCGAGGGGGCGCATCTGATACGCAGTATTTT. Its translation is CASSYRGGASDTQYF.

The chain uses TRBV27 and TRBJ1-2, with D possibly being TRBD1 (6 bases). Germline V lookup: CDR1 MNHEY, CDR2 SMNVEV (reference sequence). Trimming removed 3 bases from V and 7 bases from J, with 15 bases in between. This CDR3 comprises 14 residues. CDR3 loop: CASSLGVGAVGYTF. As DNA, the CDR3 is TGTGCCAGCAGTTTGGGGGTGGGGGCCGTTGGCTACACCTTC.

This sequence joins TRBV4-2 and TRBJ2-3, with TRBD2 matching over 8 bases. This CDR3 is built from 16 residues. Trimming at V came to 1 base and at J to 2 bases, leaving 5 bases not matched to a gene. The germline V gene has CDR1 LGHNA and CDR2 YNFKEQ. The CDR3 nucleotides read TGTGCCAGCAGCCAAGGTGAGCGGGGGAACACAGATACGCAGTATTTT. Protein: CASSQGERGNTDTQYF.

V gene TRBV19 combines with J gene TRBJ1-5, with D possibly being TRBD1 (5 bases). This CDR3 region has 15 residues. Germline lookup yields CDR1 LNHDA and CDR2 SQIVND (reference sequence). Trimming removed 3 bases at V and 6 bases at J, with 15 bases between. CDR3 region: CASSMEGRVVQPQHF. CDR3 sequence (DNA): TGTGCCAGTAGTATGGAGGGCAGGGTGGTTCAGCCCCAGCATTTT.

This clone appeared once. This chain's CDR3 is CASSREAQPSIRGHF. CDR3 DNA sequence: TGTGCCAGCAGCCGGGAGGCACAGCCCAGTATCAGAGGGCATTTT. The chain links TRBV2 to TRBJ1-5; D is uncertain. Between the trimmed V and J ends, which lost 6 bases and 15 bases, there was a span of 27 bases. This CDR3 comprises 15 residues. In germline, CDR1 is SNHLY, CDR2 FYNNEI.

V and J are TRBV6-6 and TRBJ2-7, with TRBD1 matching over 9 bases. This CDR3 comprises 14 residues. V trimming: 2 bases; J trimming: 5 bases; junction bases outside the gene matches: 4. Germline values: CDR1 MNHNY, CDR2 SVGAGI (reference sequence). The CDR3 nucleotides are TGTGCCAGCAGTTACGGACAGGGGAAGAACGAGCAGTACTTC. Translating it yields CASSYGQGKNEQYF.

The chain carries TRBV4-1 and TRBJ2-1; 10 positions agree with TRBD2. CDR3 length: 16 residues. The germline gives CDR1 MGHRA, CDR2 YSYEKL. Trimming at V came to 0 bases and at J to 9 bases, leaving 8 bases not matched to a gene. The CDR3 nucleotides read TGCGCCAGCAGCCAAGATGCCAGCGGGGGGGCGGGTGAGCAGTTCTTC. This encodes CASSQDASGGAGEQFF.

The V call is TRBV7-2, the J call TRBJ1-1; 9 bases are shared with TRBD1. The CDR3 extends over 15 amino acids. Germline loops: CDR1 SGHTA, CDR2 FQGNSA. J was trimmed by 5 bases and V by 0 bases; bases with no gene match: 4. CDR3 coding DNA: TGTGCCAGCAGCTTAGCTTGGACAGGGGATACTGAAGCTTTCTTT. Amino acids: CASSLAWTGDTEAFF.

The V call is TRBV7-2, the J call TRBJ2-5; 11 bases are a match to TRBD2. V shed 1 base and J 5 bases; nucleotides not matched to a gene: 9. Germline V lookup: CDR1 SGHTA, CDR2 FQGNSA. CDR3 length: 17 amino acids. The CDR3 loop is CASSLVVAGGLGETQYF. The CDR3 DNA is TGTGCCAGCAGCTTAGTCGTAGCGGGGGGGCTAGGGGAGACCCAGTACTTC. The variable domain in full, completed from reference TRBV7-2 and TRBJ2-5, reads GAGVSQSPSNKVTEKGKDVELRCDPISGHTALYWYRQSLGQGLEFLIYFQGNSAPDKSGLPSDRFSAERTGGSVSTLTIQRTQQEDSAVYLCASSLVVAGGLGETQYFGPGTRLLVL.

This clone was detected a few times. DNA of the CDR3: TGCGCCAGCAGCCAAGTTCGAGGCACGGGGGACCCGTTAATACAAGAGACCCAGTACTTC. Translated, it gives CASSQVRGTGDPLIQETQYF. The chain is built from TRBV4-1 and TRBJ2-5, with D possibly TRBD2 on 6 matching bases. The CDR3 covers 20 residues. The germline gives CDR1 MGHRA, CDR2 YSYEKL. Between the trimmed V and J ends, which lost 1 base and 2 bases, there was a span of 26 bases.

This clone was counted once. The chain recombines TRBV6-5 with TRBJ2-1; TRBD1 matches at 8 bases. The CDR3 spans 16 residues. CDR1 is MNHEY, CDR2 SVGAGI, per germline. With 3 bases clipped from V and 2 bases from J, the junction kept 6 bases outside the gene matches. CDR3 region: CASSYGQGFPYNEQFF. The CDR3 DNA sequence: TGTGCCAGCAGTTATGGACAGGGCTTTCCCTACAATGAGCAGTTCTTC.

The chain recombines TRBV7-2 with TRBJ1-4; TRBD1 agrees at 8 bases. V was clipped by 6 bases and J by 8 bases; unmatched bases: 14. Germline-derived CDR1 and CDR2 are SGHTA and FQGNSA. There are 16 residues in the CDR3. The chain's CDR3 is CASSPNSDRDKEKLFF. The CDR3 DNA follows: TGTGCCAGCAGTCCAAACTCGGACAGGGATAAGGAAAAACTGTTTTTT.

The table lists this clone with a few counts. The chain has TRBV9 and TRBJ1-1; TRBD1 aligns across 7 bases. The CDR3 loop spans 17 amino acids. CDR1 SGDLS and CDR2 YYNGEE come from the germline V gene. Trimming cost V 3 bases and J 5 bases; bases outside gene matches: 16. The CDR3 DNA sequence: TGTGCCAGCAGCGGTACACTCGGACAGGCGCGAGGAACTGAAGCTTTCTTT. This encodes CASSGTLGQARGTEAFF.

The chain links TRBV7-3 to TRBJ2-5, with a weak D call TRBD1 (5 bases). Germline V lookup: CDR1 SGHTA, CDR2 FQGTGA. The CDR3 length is 14 residues. V gave up 5 bases and J gave up 7 bases, with 17 bases separating them. In DNA form, the CDR3 reads TGTGCCAGCAGCAGAGAAGGGGCCTCGGGGACCCAGTACTTC. It codes for CASSREGASGTQYF.

The chain couples TRBV7-8 to TRBJ1-2, with D uncertain. The V gene lost 2 bases and the J gene lost 7 bases, with 14 bases spanning the gap. CDR1 is SGHVS and CDR2 is FQNEAQ in the germline V gene. This CDR3 has 14 amino acids. In DNA, the CDR3 is TGTGCCAGCAGCTTAATGTTAACAGAAGCTGGCTACACCTTC. Translated, it gives CASSLMLTEAGYTF.

This chain joins TRBV7-2 and TRBJ1-2, with TRBD1 as a possible D gene (5 bases). There are 12 residues in the CDR3. The germline gives CDR1 SGHTA, CDR2 FQGNSA. Between the trimmed V and J ends, which lost 4 bases and 7 bases, there was a span of 10 bases. CDR3 sequence: CASSYGGGGYTF. CDR3 in DNA: TGTGCCAGCAGCTACGGGGGAGGTGGCTACACCTTC.

The genes are TRBV5-4 and TRBJ2-7, with TRBD1 as a possible D gene (6 bases). Trimming left V 4 bases short and J 3 bases short, with 14 bases between. The CDR3 has 14 residues. CDR1 and CDR2 from the germline V gene are SGHNT and YYREEE (reference sequence). The CDR3 nucleotides are TGTGCCAGCAGCCCACCGGGACAAGACTACGAGCAGTACTTC. This gives the protein CASSPPGQDYEQYF. The variable domain in full, with the rest retrieved from reference TRBV5-4 and TRBJ2-7, is ETGVTQSPTHLIKTRGQQVTLRCSSQSGHNTVSWYQQALGQGPQFIFQYYREEENGRGNFPPRFSGLQFPNYSSELNVNALELDDSALYLCASSPPGQDYEQYFGPGTRLTVT.

This chain links TRBV7-6 with TRBJ1-1; 11 bases fit TRBD1. The V gene's germline CDR1 is SGHVS and CDR2 FNYEAQ. Germline trimming cut 5 bases from V and 4 bases from J; bases unmatched to any gene: 3. CDR3 size: 14 residues. The CDR3 spells CASSHGQGATEAFF. CDR3 sequence (DNA): TGTGCCAGCAGCCACGGACAGGGGGCCACTGAAGCTTTCTTT.

The chain recombines TRBV7-6 with TRBJ2-3, with D perhaps matching TRBD2 (5 bases). This CDR3 spans 17 amino acids. In germline, CDR1 is SGHVS, CDR2 FNYEAQ. The V end was cut by 1 base, the J end by 4 bases, with 18 bases between. Here the CDR3 DNA reads TGTGCCAGCAGCTTAGGATCGGCGGGCCCCAGGCCAGATACGCAGTATTTT. Translation: CASSLGSAGPRPDTQYF.

J is TRBJ2-7 and V is TRBV11-2, with TRBD2 identical over 8 bases. In germline, CDR1 is SGHAT, CDR2 FQNNGV. CDR3 length: 14 amino acids. V was clipped by 3 bases and J by 11 bases; unmatched bases: 12. CDR3 DNA sequence: TGTGCCAGCAGCTTTCTAGATAGCGGGGACGTTAAGTACTTC. Translation: CASSFLDSGDVKYF.

The chain links TRBV5-6 to TRBJ1-5, with D uncertain. The length of the CDR3 is 18 residues. Per germline, CDR1 SGHDT and CDR2 YYEEEE. The V and J ends lost 1 base and 1 base respectively, with 18 bases between them. The CDR3 coding sequence is TGTGCCAGCAGCTTGTGGCGTATGGGCTCGGTGAGCAATCAGCCCCAGCATTTT. Amino acids: CASSLWRMGSVSNQPQHF.

The chain uses TRBV4-3 and TRBJ1-2; D remains ambiguous. Germline-derived CDR1 and CDR2 are LGHNA and YSLEER. V lost 4 bases to trimming and J lost 6 bases, with 15 bases between them. CDR3 size: 14 residues. Here the CDR3 reads CASSPRGGLDGYTF. The CDR3 DNA is TGCGCCAGCAGCCCTAGAGGAGGACTAGATGGCTACACCTTC.

This chain uses TRBV7-3 with TRBJ2-3, with 13 bases that match TRBD2. The ends lost 4 bases at V and 6 bases at J; junction bases unmatched: 16. The CDR3 contains 19 residues. The germline V gene encodes CDR1 SGHTA and CDR2 FQGTGA. The CDR3 DNA reads TGTGCCAGCAGCTCACACCCCGGGACTAGCGGGGTCTCAATGGATACGCAGTATTTT. Amino acids: CASSSHPGTSGVSMDTQYF.

The rearrangement uses TRBV29-1 and TRBJ1-2; TRBD1 matches at 7 bases. The junction had 13 bases not matched to a gene; V was cut back by 1 base and J by 5 bases. The germline CDR1 and CDR2 sequences are SQVTM and ANQGSEA. The CDR3 length is 16 residues. CDR3 bases: TGCAGCGTTGAAGGTGGCAGGGGGAACCGGGGGTATGGCTACACCTTC. It encodes CSVEGGRGNRGYGYTF. The full variable domain, with the rest looked up from reference TRBV29-1 and TRBJ1-2, is SAVISQKPSRDICQRGTSLTIQCQVDSQVTMMFWYRQQPGQSLTLIATANQGSEATYESGFVIDKFPISRPNLTFSTLTVSNMSPEDSSIYLCSVEGGRGNRGYGYTFGSGTRLTVV.

V usage is TRBV7-9 and J usage is TRBJ1-6; D is perhaps TRBD1 (6 bases). V lost 1 base to trimming and J lost 10 bases, with 14 bases between them. In germline, CDR1 is SEHNR, CDR2 FQNEAQ (reference sequence). The CDR3 runs 15 residues. DNA of the CDR3: TGTGCCAGCAGCTTAGGCATACAGGGAAAATCACCCCTCCACTTT. This sequence encodes CASSLGIQGKSPLHF.

The chain links TRBV5-6 to TRBJ2-7, with D possibly TRBD1 on 5 matching bases. Germline CDR1 and CDR2: SGHDT and YYEEEE. The CDR3 has 16 amino acids. Trimming removed 2 bases at V and 0 bases at J, with 15 bases between. The CDR3 DNA reads TGTGCCAGCAGCTTTAGGGGAAGGACCAACTCCTACGAGCAGTACTTC. It codes for CASSFRGRTNSYEQYF.

The chain couples TRBV7-3 to TRBJ1-1; perhaps TRBD1 as D (5 bases). CDR3 length: 14 residues. Trimming stripped 7 bases from V and 0 bases from J, with 12 bases between. Germline assignment: CDR1 SGHTA and CDR2 FQGTGA. As DNA, the CDR3 is TGTGCCAGCATACTACAGGCCATGAACACTGAAGCTTTCTTT. Protein product: CASILQAMNTEAFF.

This clone was detected ten times or more. The chain couples TRBV5-1 to TRBJ1-6, with D uncertain. Germline V gives CDR1 SGHRS, CDR2 YFSETQ. V gave up 2 bases and J gave up 3 bases, with 15 bases separating them. The CDR3 contains 17 residues. The CDR3 nucleotides are TGCGCCAGCAGCTTCGAGGGCCCACACCACTATAATTCACCCCTCCACTTT. Amino acids: CASSFEGPHHYNSPLHF.

The chain is built from TRBV6-6 and TRBJ1-1, with TRBD1 matching over 7 bases. CDR3 length: 16 amino acids. Germline trimming cut 6 bases from V and 3 bases from J; bases unmatched to any gene: 13. Germline CDR1 MNHNY, CDR2 SVGAGI (reference sequence). The CDR3 sequence: CASSIVTGVGDTEAFF. The CDR3 DNA sequence: TGTGCCAGCAGCATCGTCACAGGGGTGGGAGACACTGAAGCTTTCTTT.